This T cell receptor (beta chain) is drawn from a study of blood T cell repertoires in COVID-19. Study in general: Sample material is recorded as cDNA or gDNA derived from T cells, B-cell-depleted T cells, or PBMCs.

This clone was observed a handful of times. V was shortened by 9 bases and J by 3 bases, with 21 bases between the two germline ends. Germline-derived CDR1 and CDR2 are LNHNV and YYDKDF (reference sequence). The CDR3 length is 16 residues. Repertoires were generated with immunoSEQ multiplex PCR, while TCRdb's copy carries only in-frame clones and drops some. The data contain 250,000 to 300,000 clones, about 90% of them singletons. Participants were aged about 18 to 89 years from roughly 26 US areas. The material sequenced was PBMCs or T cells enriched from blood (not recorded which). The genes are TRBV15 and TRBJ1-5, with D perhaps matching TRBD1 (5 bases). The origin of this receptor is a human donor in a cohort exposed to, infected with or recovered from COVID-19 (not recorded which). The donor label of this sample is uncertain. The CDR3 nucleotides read TGTGCCACGACCAAGGAAAGGGGATTGAACAATCAGCCCCAGCATTTT. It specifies CATTKERGLNNQPQHF.